Presented here are 17 T cell receptor beta chains from one specimen sequenced in a study of blood T cell repertoires in COVID-19. TCRdb's copy holds only in-frame clones and misses some; the assay was immunoSEQ multiplex PCR. The table shows a few hundred thousand clones, with approximately 85% occurring only once. The sample was PBMCs or T cells enriched from blood (not recorded which). The receptors here all came from a man younger than 40 who had recovered from COVID-19.

About this clone itself: Other DNA sequences in this sample translate to the same CDR3. The genes are TRBV12-3 or TRBV12-4 and TRBJ1-2; 8 bases fit TRBD1. V gave up 5 bases and J gave up 4 bases; unmatched junction bases: 3. This CDR3 region has 13 residues. The CDR3 bases are TGTGCCAGCAGTGTTGGACAGGGCTATGGCTACACCTTC. It codes for CASSVGQGYGYTF.

The DNA of the CDR3 is TGTGCCAGCAGTTTTGGGCGCGTCGGCAGGGCGGAGGATACGCAGTATTTT. Its protein product is CASSFGRVGRAEDTQYF. V usage is TRBV27 and J usage is TRBJ2-3; possible D gene TRBD1, 5 bases. Trimming pared 3 bases from V and 6 bases from J, leaving 22 bases between. Per the germline V gene, CDR1 is MNHEY and CDR2 is SMNVEV (reference sequence). The CDR3 sequence is 17 residues long.

This chain uses TRBV5-1 with TRBJ1-3, with D tentatively TRBD1 (6 bases). The V gene lost 1 base and the J gene lost 8 bases, with 16 bases spanning the gap. The CDR3 runs 15 residues. CDR1 and CDR2 (germline): SGHRS, YFSETQ. DNA of the CDR3: TGCGCCAGCAGCTTGTCAGCGGGGGCAAAGGACACCATATATTTT. Translating gives CASSLSAGAKDTIYF.

The V gene is TRBV6-5, the J gene TRBJ2-7; D perhaps matches TRBD1 (5 bases). The germline gives CDR1 MNHEY, CDR2 SVGAGI. Deletions cut 0 bases from V and 1 base from J, with 13 bases between. This CDR3 comprises 16 residues. Here the CDR3 DNA reads TGTGCCAGCAGTTACTCCCTCAAGCAGGGTTCCTACGAGCAGTACTTC. Translating it yields CASSYSLKQGSYEQYF.

The rearrangement links TRBV19 to TRBJ1-2, with D possibly being TRBD1 (6 bases). CDR3 size: 14 residues. The germline V and J ends were trimmed by 5 bases and 3 bases, with 13 bases remaining between them. The germline V gene encodes CDR1 LNHDA and CDR2 SQIVND (reference sequence). The CDR3 coding sequence is TGTGCCAGTAGTGATACAGGGACGGACTATGGCTACACCTTC. Translation gives CASSDTGTDYGYTF.

V and J are TRBV5-1 and TRBJ2-5; TRBD1 matches 7 bases. The CDR3 sequence is 13 residues long. The germline V gene has CDR1 SGHRS and CDR2 YFSETQ. The ends lost 4 bases at V and 3 bases at J; junction bases unmatched: 3. This chain's CDR3 is CASSAGTEETQYF. The CDR3 bases are TGCGCCAGCAGCGCCGGGACAGAAGAGACCCAGTACTTC.

This clone was seen a few times. The CDR3, as DNA: TGTGCCAGCAGCCCTTACAGGGAGAACACCGGGGAGCTGTTTTTT. Encoded protein: CASSPYRENTGELFF. The J gene is TRBJ2-2, the V gene TRBV3-1 (or the pseudogene TRBV3-2); D possibly corresponds to TRBD1 (6 bases). Germline-derived CDR1 and CDR2 are LGHDT and YNNKEL (reference sequence). This CDR3 has 15 amino acids. The germline V and J ends were trimmed by 4 bases and 1 base, with 10 bases remaining between them.

The gene calls are TRBV7-9 and TRBJ2-1; 7 nucleotides line up with TRBD1. Germline loops: CDR1 SEHNR, CDR2 FQNEAQ (reference sequence). The CDR3 runs to 16 residues. After removal of 0 bases from V and 5 bases from J, the junction contained 7 bases not matched to a gene. CDR3 sequence reads: CASSLAQGVTNNEQFF. The CDR3, as DNA: TGTGCCAGCAGCTTAGCTCAGGGGGTTACTAACAATGAGCAGTTCTTC. Complete variable domain (other parts from reference TRBV7-9 and TRBJ2-1): DTGVSQNPRHKITKRGQNVTFRCDPISEHNRLYWYRQTLGQGPEFLTYFQNEAQLEKSRLLSDRFSAERPKGSFSTLEIQRTEQGDSAMYLCASSLAQGVTNNEQFFGPGTRLTVL.

The chain links TRBV30 to TRBJ1-6; D may be TRBD1 (6 bases). CDR1 is GTSNPN and CDR2 is SVGIG in the germline V gene (reference sequence). The V and J ends lost 3 bases and 0 bases respectively, with 15 bases between them. This CDR3 is 17 amino acids long. This CDR3 reads CAWRADRIRSYNSPLHF. CDR3 coding DNA: TGTGCCTGGAGAGCAGACAGGATCCGCTCCTATAATTCACCCCTCCACTTT.

This chain links TRBV3-1 (or the pseudogene TRBV3-2) with TRBJ2-6, with a tentative D call TRBD1 (6 bases). Germline CDR1 is LGHDT and CDR2 is YNNKEL (reference sequence). The CDR3 is 17 amino acids. V was clipped by 4 bases and J by 0 bases, with 13 bases between them. CDR3 sequence: CASSPRTESSGANVLTF. CDR3 DNA sequence: TGTGCCAGCAGCCCCCGGACAGAGAGCTCTGGGGCCAACGTCCTGACTTTC.

The chain is built from TRBV6-1 and TRBJ2-3; 8 nucleotides align to TRBD2. Germline CDR1 reads MNHNS; CDR2 reads SASEGT. The CDR3 is 16 residues long. The trim removed 2 bases at V and 1 base at J, leaving 5 bases unmatched. The chain's CDR3 is CASSEFGGAGTDTQYF. In DNA form, the CDR3 reads TGTGCCAGCAGTGAATTCGGGGGGGCTGGCACAGATACGCAGTATTTT.

This clone appeared once. This sequence joins TRBV10-3 and TRBJ1-5; a weak D match, TRBD1 (5 bases). Germline lookup yields CDR1 ENHRY and CDR2 SYGVKD. The germline V and J ends were trimmed by 6 bases and 2 bases, with 8 bases remaining between them. CDR3 length: 13 residues. The CDR3 DNA reads TGTGCCATCAGAGACAGCGGCAATCAGCCCCAGCATTTT. Protein product: CAIRDSGNQPQHF.

The chain employs TRBV5-6 and TRBJ2-5, with D possibly being TRBD2 (6 bases). The CDR3 runs 14 residues. Trimming cost V 4 bases and J 3 bases, with 13 bases left between them. Germline CDR1 SGHDT, CDR2 YYEEEE. The CDR3 nucleotides read TGTGCCAGCAGCCCATCGGGGGTGAAAGAGACCCAGTACTTC. Amino acids: CASSPSGVKETQYF.

This clone was picked up a small number of times. This chain connects TRBV14 to TRBJ2-1; maybe TRBD2 (5 bases). V gave up 7 bases and J gave up 5 bases, with 21 bases separating them. Germline V gene lookup returns CDR1 SGHDN and CDR2 FVKESK. The CDR3 runs to 16 residues. The CDR3: CASTRGLDSTDNEQFF. CDR3 nucleotide sequence: TGTGCCAGCACAAGAGGACTGGACTCCACCGACAATGAGCAGTTCTTC.

CDR3 coding DNA: TGTGCCTGGAGATGGGGCGCCGTTCGAACTGAAGCTTTCTTT. It codes for CAWRWGAVRTEAFF. The V gene is TRBV30, the J gene TRBJ1-1; TRBD1 might be the D (5 bases). V gave up 3 bases and J gave up 5 bases, with 16 bases separating them. This CDR3 comprises 14 residues. CDR1 and CDR2 from the germline V gene are GTSNPN and SVGIG (reference sequence).

The chain carries TRBV5-6 and TRBJ2-7; D is undetermined. The CDR3 contains 13 residues. V lost 1 base, J lost 2 bases, and 7 bases lay in between. The germline CDR1 and CDR2 sequences are SGHDT and YYEEEE. The CDR3 loop reads CASSLSDTYEQYF. The CDR3 DNA sequence: TGTGCCAGCAGCTTGTCTGACACCTACGAGCAGTACTTC.

The rearrangement uses TRBV11-2 and TRBJ2-1; 8 positions match TRBD2. CDR1 SGHAT and CDR2 FQNNGV come from the germline V gene. The V and J ends lost 4 bases and 0 bases, in that order; junction bases with no gene match: 5. The CDR3 covers 16 residues. This chain's CDR3 is CASSSRGGFSYNEQFF. Here the CDR3 DNA reads TGTGCCAGCAGCTCACGCGGGGGGTTCTCCTACAATGAGCAGTTCTTC.